This T cell receptor beta chain was recovered during a study of shared clonotypes between healthy human individuals. This table comes from immunoSEQ multiplex PCR, and its TCRdb copy is limited to in-frame clones, with some not included. Altogether some 650,000 clones are present, 97% being singletons, with the ten largest covering 0.055% to 0.07%. V lost 0 bases to trimming and J lost 2 bases, with 11 bases between them. This CDR3 is 15 amino acids long. Germline V gene sequence: CDR1 SGHNT, CDR2 YYREEE (reference sequence). This clonotype was obtained from a woman younger than 45 in good health. This rearrangement joins TRBV5-4 to TRBJ1-2; D possibly corresponds to TRBD1 (6 bases). The specimen sequenced was naive CD4+ T cells sorted from blood. The subset here: CD45RA+ positively selected. CDR3 region: CASSLGGGENYGYTF. For the CDR3, the DNA is TGTGCCAGCAGCTTGGGTGGGGGCGAAAACTATGGCTACACCTTC.